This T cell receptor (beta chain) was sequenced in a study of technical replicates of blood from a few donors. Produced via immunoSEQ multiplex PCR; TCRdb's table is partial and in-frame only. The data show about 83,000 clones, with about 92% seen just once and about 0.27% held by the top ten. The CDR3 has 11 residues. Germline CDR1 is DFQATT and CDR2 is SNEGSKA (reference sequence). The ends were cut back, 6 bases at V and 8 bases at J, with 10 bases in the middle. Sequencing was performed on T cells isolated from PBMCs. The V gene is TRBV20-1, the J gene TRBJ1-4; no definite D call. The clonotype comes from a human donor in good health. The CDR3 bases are TGCAGTGCCCCGGCCGGGGAAAAACTGTTTTTT. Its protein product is CSAPAGEKLFF.